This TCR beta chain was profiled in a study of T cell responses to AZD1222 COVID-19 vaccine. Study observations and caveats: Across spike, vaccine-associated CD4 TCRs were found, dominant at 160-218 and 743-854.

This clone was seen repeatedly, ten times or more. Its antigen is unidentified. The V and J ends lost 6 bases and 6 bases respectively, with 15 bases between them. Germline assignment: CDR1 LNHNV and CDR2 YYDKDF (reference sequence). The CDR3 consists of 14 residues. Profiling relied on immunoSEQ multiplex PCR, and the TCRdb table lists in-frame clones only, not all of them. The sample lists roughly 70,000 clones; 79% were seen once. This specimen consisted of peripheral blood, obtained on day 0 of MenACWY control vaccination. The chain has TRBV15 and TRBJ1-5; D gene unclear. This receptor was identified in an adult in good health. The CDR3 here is CATSSIAGGQPQHF. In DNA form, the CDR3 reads TGTGCCACCAGTTCTATAGCGGGAGGTCAGCCCCAGCATTTT.